Sequencing of this TCR beta chain was carried out in a study of shared clonotypes between healthy human individuals. Study background: Donor ages ranged 18 to 49 years: a couple of women, a few men. The plates for each donor numbered three CD4 naive, three CD4 memory, two CD8 naive and one CD8 memory. Findings and limits, study-wide: Rarefaction demonstrated incomplete sorted-subset sequencing despite large depth.

Splitting of each subset's genomic DNA was done evenly across several immunoSEQ plates. The method was immunoSEQ multiplex PCR; TCRdb's version includes in-frame clones alone and lacks a portion of them. Of fewer than 800,000 clones in the sample, 92% were seen once. V lost 4 bases to trimming and J lost 6 bases; unmatched junction nucleotides: 9. Per germline, CDR1 SGDLS and CDR2 YYNGEE. The CDR3 sequence is 15 residues long. As to this clone: Its specificity is not known.

CD8 cells regarded as naive lacked CD45RO, were positively chosen for CCR7, and omitted terminally differentiated effector memory CD45RA+ cells. Sequenced input: naive CD8+ T cells sorted from blood. The chain links TRBV9 to TRBJ1-2; TRBD1 matches at 10 bases. The clonotype comes from a man under 40 in good health. CDR3 in amino acids: CASSRSGGQGNGYTF. The DNA of the CDR3 is TGTGCCAGCAGCCGTAGTGGGGGACAGGGGAATGGCTACACCTTC.